These 22 T cell receptor beta chains share one sample of origin, sequenced in a study of T cell responses to AZD1222 COVID-19 vaccine (dated by TCRdb to the early 2020s). In the paper's terms, the time point label means: baseline before first vaccination. The library was generated by the immunoSEQ multiplex PCR assay. TCRdb mirrors the immuneACCESS table, restricted to in-frame sequences. Some clones are absent from its copies; in checked studies, under half trace to an unresolved V gene, and the reason for the others is unknown. Recorded for this sample are fewer than 200,000 clones; 80% to 90% of them occurred a single time. The ten largest clones capture roughly 6% of the sample. The sample consisted of peripheral blood, taken on day 0 of AZD1222 vaccination. The receptors come from an adult in good health.

The chain uses TRBV9 and TRBJ2-3, with D perhaps assigned TRBD1 or TRBD2 (5 bases each). The V gene lost 0 bases and the J gene lost 6 bases, with 11 bases spanning the gap. Germline lookup yields CDR1 SGDLS and CDR2 YYNGEE. CDR3 length: 14 amino acids. The CDR3 is CASSVESGTDTQYF. The CDR3 nucleotides read TGTGCCAGCAGCGTAGAATCCGGGACCGATACGCAGTATTTT.

This clone was seen a handful of times. The rearrangement joins TRBV27 to TRBJ1-3; TRBD1 might be the D (5 bases). CDR1 is MNHEY, CDR2 SMNVEV, per germline (reference sequence). The ends were cut back, 6 bases at V and 0 bases at J, with 12 bases in the middle. The CDR3 covers 15 residues. The CDR3 loop is CASSYSGSSGNTIYF. The CDR3 bases are TGTGCCAGCAGCTATTCAGGGAGCTCTGGAAACACCATATATTTT.

V gene TRBV11-2 combines with J gene TRBJ2-7, with 9 bases identical to TRBD1. This CDR3 has 14 residues. CDR1 SGHAT and CDR2 FQNNGV come from the germline V gene. V shed 4 bases, J shed 0 bases, and the junction held 1 base outside the gene matches. The CDR3 DNA follows: TGTGCCAGCAGCTCGACAGGGGGCTCCTACGAGCAGTACTTC. It is translated as CASSSTGGSYEQYF.

The chain links TRBV19 to TRBJ1-6; no firm D call. V was trimmed by 7 bases and J by 3 bases, leaving 10 bases between them. The CDR3 length is 14 residues. Per germline, CDR1 LNHDA and CDR2 SQIVND (reference sequence). The CDR3 loop is CASTPANYNSPLHF. The CDR3 DNA is TGTGCCAGTACTCCGGCAAACTATAATTCACCCCTCCACTTT.

The chain carries TRBV27 and TRBJ1-1; 7 nucleotides align to TRBD1. V dropped 7 bases and J dropped 0; count of bases not matched to a gene: 11. The germline gives CDR1 MNHEY, CDR2 SMNVEV (reference sequence). This CDR3 spans 16 amino acids. DNA for the CDR3: TGTGCCAGCAACAAATTGACAGGGTTCATGAACACTGAAGCTTTCTTT. Protein sequence: CASNKLTGFMNTEAFF.

This clone was counted many times. The V gene is TRBV6-5, the J gene TRBJ2-2; no firm D call. Looked up from germline, CDR1 is MNHEY and CDR2 is SVGAGI. The CDR3 consists of 12 residues. V lost 6 bases, J lost 1 base, and 3 bases lay in between. As DNA, the CDR3 is TGTGCCAGCAGACAGAACACCGGGGAGCTGTTTTTT. Translated: CASRQNTGELFF.

This clone was seen a few times. The chain couples TRBV25-1 to TRBJ2-5, with TRBD1 matching 7 bases. The J segment lost 1 base and the V segment lost 5 bases, leaving 7 bases of the junction unmatched. This CDR3 comprises 15 residues. In germline, CDR1 is MGHDK, CDR2 SYGVNS. In nucleotides, the CDR3 is TGTGCCAGCAGTCTCCGGACAGGCCTCCAAGAGACCCAGTACTTC. It yields the protein CASSLRTGLQETQYF.

The gene calls are TRBV15 and TRBJ1-3; D gene uncertain. The germline V and J ends were trimmed by 1 base and 4 bases, with 17 bases remaining between them. From germline, CDR1 is LNHNV and CDR2 YYDKDF (reference sequence). This CDR3 comprises 17 residues. Here the CDR3 reads CATSRAGSGSYGNTIYF. The CDR3 region has the DNA TGTGCCACCAGCAGAGCTGGAAGCGGATCCTACGGAAACACCATATATTTT.

In this sample, this clone turned up once. The CDR3 sequence is CAWSSGYGGELFF. CDR3 nucleotides: TGTGCCTGGAGTTCTGGTTACGGCGGGGAGCTGTTTTTT. The chain links TRBV30 to TRBJ2-2; D gene uncertain. V lost 2 bases and J 7 bases, leaving 11 bases between the germline ends. Germline CDR1 and CDR2: GTSNPN and SVGIG (reference sequence). The CDR3 loop spans 13 amino acids.

The chain uses TRBV28 and TRBJ1-1, with TRBD1 matching 9 bases. CDR3 length: 13 residues. V trimming: 6 bases; J trimming: 6 bases; junction bases outside the gene matches: 5. Germline CDR1 MDHEN, CDR2 SYDVKM. The chain's CDR3 is CASSPGQGPEAFF. The CDR3 DNA sequence: TGTGCCAGCAGCCCGGGACAGGGCCCTGAAGCTTTCTTT.

The rearrangement uses TRBV7-9 and TRBJ1-1, with 7 bases aligning to TRBD1. Trimming cost V 3 bases and J 2 bases; bases outside gene matches: 6. The germline CDR1 and CDR2 sequences are SEHNR and FQNEAQ (reference sequence). The CDR3 has 15 residues. The CDR3 loop is CASSLQDRVNTEAFF. CDR3 sequence (DNA): TGTGCCAGCAGCTTGCAAGACAGGGTCAACACTGAAGCTTTCTTT.

The chain couples TRBV18 to TRBJ2-7, with D possibly TRBD2 on 6 matching bases. The CDR3 covers 14 residues. Germline-derived CDR1 and CDR2 are KGHSH and LQKENI. Trimming pared 3 bases from V and 2 bases from J, leaving 11 bases between. The DNA of the CDR3 is TGTGCCAGCTCACCTGGCGGGAAAGCCTACGAGCAGTACTTC. Amino acids: CASSPGGKAYEQYF.

The chain uses TRBV6-2 or TRBV6-3 and TRBJ1-2, with D maybe TRBD1 (5 bases). Trimming removed 0 bases from V and 3 bases from J, with 14 bases in between. From germline, CDR1 is MNHEY and CDR2 SVGEGT. This CDR3 is 16 amino acids long. The CDR3 bases are TGTGCCAGCAGTTACTCGTCAACCGACAGCGACTATGGCTACACCTTC. Translated, it gives CASSYSSTDSDYGYTF.

The V gene is TRBV9, the J gene TRBJ1-4; the D gene is possibly TRBD1 (6 bases). Trimming cost V 7 bases and J 3 bases, with 16 bases left between them. CDR1 is SGDLS, CDR2 YYNGEE, per germline. This CDR3 spans 15 amino acids. The CDR3 DNA reads TGTGCCAGCTCTCACGGCGGGACACCTAATGAAAAACTGTTTTTT. Its translation is CASSHGGTPNEKLFF.

The sample holds one count of this clone. The rearrangement uses TRBV11-1 and TRBJ2-7; D might be TRBD2 (6 bases). Per the germline V gene, CDR1 is SGHAT and CDR2 is FQDESV (reference sequence). The V gene lost 5 bases and the J gene lost 2 bases, with 19 bases spanning the gap. CDR3 length: 16 amino acids. CDR3 DNA: TGTGCCAGCAGCCTAGATCGAGGAGGGGCAACCTACGAGCAGTACTTC. Protein sequence: CASSLDRGGATYEQYF.

This clone has only a few counts. The rearrangement uses TRBV24-1 and TRBJ2-3; maybe TRBD2 (5 bases). Looked up from germline, CDR1 is KGHDR and CDR2 is SFDVKD. The CDR3 spans 16 residues. V gave up 1 base and J gave up 1 base, with 11 bases separating them. In DNA, the CDR3 is TGTGCCACCAGTGATTTAAGGTTCGGGGGCACAGATACGCAGTATTTT. Its protein is CATSDLRFGGTDTQYF.

The J gene is TRBJ2-7, the V gene TRBV19, with a weak D call TRBD1 (5 bases). Germline V gene lookup returns CDR1 LNHDA and CDR2 SQIVND (reference sequence). The length of the CDR3 is 15 residues. Trimming left V 3 bases short and J 0 bases short, with 12 bases between. CDR3 sequence (DNA): TGTGCCAGTAGTATTTCAGGGATTCCCTCCTACGAGCAGTACTTC. Its protein product is CASSISGIPSYEQYF.

This clone has just one count. The rearrangement links TRBV6-4 to TRBJ2-1; 12 positions match TRBD1. Per germline, CDR1 MRHNA and CDR2 SNTAGT. The junction had 5 bases not matched to a gene; V was cut back by 0 bases and J by 8 bases. The CDR3 length is 16 residues. CDR3 nucleotides: TGTGCCAGCAGTGACTCCGAGGGGACAGGGGGCTATGAGCAGTTCTTC. Encoded protein: CASSDSEGTGGYEQFF.

The rearrangement joins TRBV6-5 to TRBJ2-7; D is undetermined. Between the trimmed V and J ends, which lost 6 bases and 1 base, there was a span of 16 bases. The CDR3 is made up of 15 amino acids. The V gene's germline CDR1 is MNHEY and CDR2 SVGAGI. CDR3 region: CASSPVGGASYEQYF. CDR3 nucleotide sequence: TGTGCCAGCAGCCCCGTTGGCGGAGCTTCCTACGAGCAGTACTTC.

Comment on this clone: A junction end diverges from the germline sequence, so it may reflect a read error. The chain is built from TRBV7-7 and TRBJ2-5; the match to TRBD1 covers 11 bases. The length of the CDR3 is 15 residues. The germline gives CDR1 SSHAT, CDR2 FNYEAQ (reference sequence). CDR3 region: CASSLGTGGFETQYF. The CDR3 bases are TGTGCTAGCAGCTTAGGGACAGGGGGTTTCGAGACCCAGTACTTC. Together with reference TRBV7-7 and TRBJ2-5, the CDR3 gives the full variable domain: GAGVSQSPRYKVTKRGQDVTLRCDPISSHATLYWYQQALGQGPEFLTYFNYEAQPDKSGLPSDRFSAERPEGSISTLTIQRTEQRDSAMYRCASSLGTGGFETQYFGPGTRLLVL.

This clone was seen a handful of times. The chain carries TRBV2 and TRBJ1-5; D may be TRBD1 (5 bases). V was cut by 4 bases and J by 7 bases, with 20 bases left in between. Germline V gene data show CDR1 as SNHLY and CDR2 as FYNNEI. This CDR3 has 16 amino acids. CDR3 sequence (DNA): TGTGCCAGCAGTGGGAGTCGGCAGGGTAGAGGACAGCCCCAGCATTTT. Its translation: CASSGSRQGRGQPQHF.

The chain is built from TRBV6-1 and TRBJ2-7; D unclear. This CDR3 spans 13 amino acids. V was pared by 1 base and J by 1 base, with 5 bases between. Germline CDR1 MNHNS, CDR2 SASEGT. The CDR3 nucleotides read TGTGCCAGCAGTGAAGGGGCGTCCTACGAGCAGTACTTC. The encoded protein is CASSEGASYEQYF.